These 11 T cell receptor beta chains were sequenced from one sample in a study of CD8+ T cells in alopecia areata. Following extraction, RNA underwent reverse transcription to cDNA, which served as the sequencing template. Repertoires were generated with immunoSEQ multiplex PCR, while TCRdb's copy carries only in-frame clones and drops some. Among around 100,000 clones listed, about three fifths were seen once. Documented treatment: oral pan-JAK inhibitor, 5-10 mg twice daily. Sequences were derived from CD8+ T cells sorted from blood, sampled between weeks 55 and 65, from a patient treated with tofacitinib. These receptors originate from a human donor with alopecia areata.

The chain is built from TRBV2 and TRBJ2-6; D is uncertain. Germline V gene lookup returns CDR1 SNHLY and CDR2 FYNNEI. V was trimmed by 7 bases and J by 0 bases, leaving 7 bases between them. This CDR3 contains 14 residues. The CDR3 coding sequence is TGTGCCAGCAAATGGACCTCTGGGGCCAACGTCCTGACTTTC. Residues: CASKWTSGANVLTF.

To note about this clone: The sample contains more than one DNA sequence encoding this CDR3. This chain links TRBV5-6 with TRBJ2-1, with D possibly TRBD1 on 5 matching bases. Trimming pared 4 bases from V and 6 bases from J, leaving 8 bases between. Germline V gives CDR1 SGHDT, CDR2 YYEEEE. The CDR3 extends over 12 amino acids. The CDR3 region has the DNA TGTGCCAGCAGCCCAGGGCCCAATGAGCAGTTCTTC. Protein sequence: CASSPGPNEQFF.

This chain uses TRBV13 with TRBJ2-1; D is unclear. Germline-derived CDR1 and CDR2 are PRHDT and FYEKMQ (reference sequence). V was trimmed by 1 base and J by 3 bases, leaving 4 bases between them. The CDR3 contains 13 residues. The CDR3: CASSLVLYNEQFF. The CDR3 DNA reads as TGTGCCAGCAGCTTAGTTCTCTACAATGAGCAGTTCTTC.

The genes are TRBV27 and TRBJ1-5, with D unclear. The V gene's germline CDR1 is MNHEY and CDR2 SMNVEV (reference sequence). CDR3 length: 15 residues. V lost 2 bases and J lost 2, with 10 bases in between. CDR3 loop: CASSLSWEGNQPQHF. CDR3 coding DNA: TGTGCCAGCAGTTTAAGCTGGGAGGGCAATCAGCCCCAGCATTTT.

This chain uses TRBV15 with TRBJ2-7; possibly TRBD2 for D (6 bases). Trimming pared 5 bases from V and 4 bases from J, leaving 15 bases between. The CDR3 extends over 14 amino acids. Germline assignment: CDR1 LNHNV and CDR2 YYDKDF (reference sequence). The CDR3 loop is CATSSRDALYEQYF. In nucleotides, the CDR3 is TGTGCCACCAGCTCGCGGGACGCCTTGTACGAGCAGTACTTC.

The chain couples TRBV6-5 to TRBJ2-1; the match to TRBD2 covers 7 bases. In germline, CDR1 is MNHEY, CDR2 SVGAGI. Trimming at V came to 4 bases and at J to 4 bases, leaving 10 bases not matched to a gene. This CDR3 has 16 amino acids. The CDR3 nucleotides are TGTGCCAGCAGTTCCTTGGGGGGGATGGCTTACAATGAGCAGTTCTTC. Its protein product is CASSSLGGMAYNEQFF.

This chain joins TRBV19 and TRBJ2-1, with D unclear. The CDR3 is 14 residues long. Trimming left V 5 bases short and J 4 bases short, with 12 bases between. CDR1 LNHDA and CDR2 SQIVND come from the germline V gene (reference sequence). The CDR3: CASSPRLGYNEQFF. The CDR3 nucleotides are TGTGCCAGTAGTCCCCGATTGGGTTACAATGAGCAGTTCTTC.

The J gene is TRBJ2-3, the V gene TRBV4-1; maybe TRBD1 (6 bases). Germline CDR1 reads MGHRA; CDR2 reads YSYEKL. The CDR3 loop spans 16 amino acids. Trimming shortened V by 3 bases and J by 0 bases, and 13 bases separated the two germline ends. The CDR3 sequence: CASSHPTDSSTDTQYF. CDR3 DNA sequence: TGCGCCAGCAGCCACCCAACGGACAGCAGCACAGATACGCAGTATTTT.

A note on this clone: A far larger clone is a single base away, which makes a read error likely. The chain has TRBV7-7 and TRBJ2-1, with 14 bases matching TRBD2. Germline V lookup: CDR1 SSHAT, CDR2 FNYEAQ (reference sequence). This CDR3 is built from 20 residues. Losses at the gene ends were 5 bases for V and 3 bases for J; bases not matched to a gene: 15. This chain's CDR3 is CASSHEREMGTSGSYNEQFF. Here the CDR3 DNA reads TGTGCCAGCAGCCATGAACGCGAAATGGGGACTAGCGGGAGCTACAATGAGCAGTTCTTC.

The chain couples TRBV11-2 to TRBJ1-2; weak D call: TRBD1 (5 bases). The germline V gene encodes CDR1 SGHAT and CDR2 FQNNGV. The V end was cut by 4 bases, the J end by 1 base, with 7 bases between. The CDR3 length is 13 residues. DNA for the CDR3: TGTGCCAGCAGCTGGGACGTTAACTATGGCTACACCTTC. Its translation: CASSWDVNYGYTF.

V gene TRBV27 combines with J gene TRBJ1-5; D is ambiguous. Germline V gives CDR1 MNHEY, CDR2 SMNVEV (reference sequence). The V end lost 3 bases, the J end lost 0 bases, and 6 bases lay between the germline ends. The CDR3 sequence is 14 residues long. The CDR3 here is CASSLAYSNQPQHF. CDR3 DNA sequence: TGTGCCAGCAGTTTGGCATATAGCAATCAGCCCCAGCATTTT.